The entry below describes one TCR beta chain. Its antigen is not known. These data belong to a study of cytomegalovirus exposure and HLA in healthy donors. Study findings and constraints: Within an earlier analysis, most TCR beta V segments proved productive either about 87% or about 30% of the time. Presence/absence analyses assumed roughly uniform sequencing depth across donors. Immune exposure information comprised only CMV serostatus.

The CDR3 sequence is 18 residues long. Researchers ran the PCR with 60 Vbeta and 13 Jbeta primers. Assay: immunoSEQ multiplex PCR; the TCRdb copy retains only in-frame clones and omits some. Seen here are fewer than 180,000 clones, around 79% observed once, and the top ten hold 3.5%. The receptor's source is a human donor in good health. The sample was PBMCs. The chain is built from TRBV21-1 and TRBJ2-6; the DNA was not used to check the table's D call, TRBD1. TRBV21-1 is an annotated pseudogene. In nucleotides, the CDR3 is TGTGCCAGCAGCAGCCAGGACAGGGACTTTTCTGGGGCCAACGTCCTGACTTTC. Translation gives CASSSQDRDFSGANVLTF.